The 2 T cell receptor beta chains below all came from one sample that was sequenced in a study of shared clonotypes between healthy human individuals. The repertoire was sequenced with immunoSEQ multiplex PCR; TCRdb's copy has only in-frame clones and lacks some. Of under 1,900,000 clones in the sample, just under 99% were seen once. The sequenced sample consisted of naive CD4+ T cells sorted from blood. The subset is: CD45RA+ positively selected. Receptors were obtained from a man aged 25 to 40 in good health.

The rearrangement joins TRBV7-2 to TRBJ1-1; D is undetermined. Germline-derived CDR1 and CDR2 are SGHTA and FQGNSA. CDR3 length equals 15 residues. Trimming took off 3 bases at V and 1 base at J, with 12 bases between the two ends. DNA of the CDR3: TGTGCCAGCAGCTTGGGCCTGAGAACGAACACTGAAGCTTTCTTT. Protein: CASSLGLRTNTEAFF.

The chain combines TRBV6-5 with TRBJ1-1, with 8 bases matching TRBD1. The CDR3 spans 15 residues. With V trimmed by 3 bases and J by 1 base, 4 bases remained unmatched. In germline, CDR1 is MNHEY, CDR2 SVGAGI. CDR3 amino acids: CASSYDRGPNTEAFF. CDR3 coding DNA: TGTGCCAGCAGTTATGACAGGGGCCCGAACACTGAAGCTTTCTTT.